Shown below are 13 T cell receptor beta chains from a single sample sequenced in a study of response to subunit inactivated influenza vaccine. TCRdb ran MiXCR on the RT-PCR reads and lists one entry per CDR3 protein. The data contain 500,000 to 550,000 distinct CDR3 sequences, around 8% of them singletons. The specimen comprised PBMCs from blood, sampled about 24 months after vaccination. Receptors were obtained from a man between 50 and 69 years old who received an inactivated influenza vaccine.

This clonotype has just a few counts. A much larger clone differs by one base, so this may be a read error. V gene TRBV6-5 combines with J gene TRBJ1-1; D gene ambiguous. Germline CDR1 reads MNHEY; CDR2 reads SVGAGI. The CDR3 extends over 14 amino acids. Trimming stripped 3 bases from V and 0 bases from J, with 8 bases between. Here the CDR3 reads CASSYQEMNTEAFF. CDR3 nucleotides: TGTGCCAGCAGTTATCAGGAAATGAACACTGAAGCTTTCTTT.

This rearrangement joins TRBV13 to TRBJ2-1; 9 bases map to TRBD1. V shed 1 base and J 8 bases; nucleotides not matched to a gene: 9. Germline V CDR1 and CDR2: PRHDT, FYEKMQ (reference sequence). The CDR3 runs to 16 residues. The CDR3 DNA sequence: TGTGCCAGCAGCTTAGTTGCGGGACAGGGAAAGGATGAGCAGTTCTTC. Protein sequence: CASSLVAGQGKDEQFF.

This clonotype was seen ten or more times. The genes are TRBV18 and TRBJ2-7; D unclear. CDR1 KGHSH and CDR2 LQKENI come from the germline V gene. The CDR3 sequence is 13 residues long. V was cut by 5 bases and J by 2 bases, with 10 bases left in between. CDR3 bases: TGTGCCAGCTCAACCGAGCTCGCCTACGAGCAGTACTTC. It translates to CASSTELAYEQYF.

In this sample, this clonotype turned up many times. The genes are TRBV27 and TRBJ2-2; D ambiguous. Germline lookup yields CDR1 MNHEY and CDR2 SMNVEV (reference sequence). V lost 8 bases to trimming and J lost 4 bases, with 8 bases between them. The length of the CDR3 is 12 residues. The CDR3 DNA reads as TGTGCCAGCTCATCGTTCACCGGGGAGCTGTTTTTT. The encoded protein is CASSSFTGELFF.

This chain links TRBV6-1 with TRBJ2-2; 8 nucleotides agree with TRBD2. The CDR3 is 16 residues long. Germline CDR1 reads MNHNS; CDR2 reads SASEGT. V was clipped by 6 bases and J by 5 bases; unmatched bases: 11. This CDR3 reads CASRHQAGGGTGELFF. The CDR3 region has the DNA TGTGCCAGCAGACACCAGGCGGGGGGAGGGACCGGGGAGCTGTTTTTT.

A few counts support this clonotype. This chain connects TRBV20-1 to TRBJ1-5, with 9 bases aligning to TRBD1. V lost 5 bases, J lost 5 bases, and 10 bases stayed unmatched. The CDR3 totals 15 residues. Germline V gives CDR1 DFQATT, CDR2 SNEGSKA (reference sequence). CDR3 in amino acids: CSARKGQGGDQPQHF. The CDR3 region has the DNA TGCAGTGCTCGTAAGGGACAGGGCGGCGATCAGCCCCAGCATTTT.

This clonotype showed up just a few times. Here the CDR3 DNA reads TGTGCCAGCAGCCAAGAGCAGCATGAGCAGTTCTTC. This sequence encodes CASSQEQHEQFF. The chain couples TRBV3-1 to TRBJ2-1; D is ambiguous. Germline V gives CDR1 LGHDT, CDR2 YNNKEL (reference sequence). The V end was cut by 0 bases, the J end by 8 bases, with 5 bases between. The CDR3 length is 12 residues.

The rearrangement joins TRBV5-1 to TRBJ2-5, with D perhaps matching TRBD2 (6 bases). CDR3 size: 15 residues. Trimming cost V 4 bases and J 1 base, with 14 bases left between them. Germline-derived CDR1 and CDR2 are SGHRS and YFSETQ. This CDR3 is CASSPLTGLQETQYF. The CDR3 bases are TGCGCCAGCAGCCCTTTGACGGGACTCCAAGAGACCCAGTACTTC.

The CDR3 protein is CAISELSSYGYTF. CDR3 nucleotides: TGTGCCATCAGTGAGTTGTCTTCCTATGGCTACACCTTC. This chain links TRBV10-3 with TRBJ1-2, with unresolved D. Germline V CDR1 and CDR2: ENHRY, SYGVKD. V lost 1 base and J 4 bases, leaving 7 bases between the germline ends. The CDR3 has 13 residues.

The genes are TRBV4-2 and TRBJ2-3; possibly TRBD1 or TRBD2 for D (5 bases each). Between the trimmed V and J ends, which lost 3 bases and 3 bases, there was a span of 10 bases. Germline V gives CDR1 LGHNA, CDR2 YNFKEQ. The CDR3 contains 14 residues. The CDR3 region is CASSQGDQTDTQYF. The CDR3 DNA reads as TGTGCCAGCAGCCAGGGGGATCAGACAGATACGCAGTATTTT.

This sequence joins TRBV11-2 and TRBJ2-1; TRBD2 agrees at 14 bases. CDR1 SGHAT and CDR2 FQNNGV come from the germline V gene. The J segment lost 0 bases and the V segment lost 5 bases, leaving 6 bases of the junction unmatched. The CDR3 totals 18 residues. This chain's CDR3 is CASSRLAGGTSSYNEQFF. CDR3 DNA: TGTGCCAGCAGCCGACTAGCGGGAGGGACTAGCTCCTACAATGAGCAGTTCTTC.

This clonotype was recorded at least ten times. The V gene is TRBV7-2, the J gene TRBJ2-3; no reliable D call. V lost 4 bases and J 0 bases, leaving 5 bases between the germline ends. CDR3 length: 13 residues. CDR1 is SGHTA and CDR2 is FQGNSA in the germline V gene. CDR3 bases: TGTGCCAGCAGCTCGCAGAGCACAGATACGCAGTATTTT. Translated: CASSSQSTDTQYF.

The rearrangement links TRBV6-2 or TRBV6-3 to TRBJ2-2; tentative D call: TRBD1 (6 bases). The CDR3 runs 13 residues. The V end lost 10 bases, the J end lost 4 bases, and 13 bases lay between the germline ends. Germline lookup yields CDR1 MNHEY and CDR2 SVGEGT. CDR3 amino acids: CATRDIGTGELFF. The CDR3, as DNA: TGTGCCACCAGGGACATAGGCACCGGGGAGCTGTTTTTT.